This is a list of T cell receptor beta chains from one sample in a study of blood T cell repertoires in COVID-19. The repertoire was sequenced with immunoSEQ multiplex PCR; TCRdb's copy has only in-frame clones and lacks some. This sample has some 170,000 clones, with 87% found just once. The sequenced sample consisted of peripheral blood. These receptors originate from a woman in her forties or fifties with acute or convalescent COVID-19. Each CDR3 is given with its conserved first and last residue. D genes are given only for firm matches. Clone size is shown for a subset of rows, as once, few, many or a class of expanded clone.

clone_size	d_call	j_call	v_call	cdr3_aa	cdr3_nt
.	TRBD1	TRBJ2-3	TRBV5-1	CASRRAGGQADTQYF	TGCGCCAGCAGGCGAGCCGGGGGACAGGCAGATACGCAGTATTTT
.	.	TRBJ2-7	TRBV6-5	CASTSGGSPKEQYF	TGTGCCAGCACCTCCGGAGGGAGCCCTAAAGAGCAGTACTTC
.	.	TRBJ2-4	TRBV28	CASRDFGGIQYF	TGTGCCAGCAGGGACTTTGGAGGCATTCAGTACTTC
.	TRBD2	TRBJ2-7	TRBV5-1	CASSLAGDYYDEQYF	TGCGCCAGCAGCTTGGCCGGGGACTACTACGACGAGCAGTACTTC
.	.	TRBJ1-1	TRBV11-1	CASTGGLMNTEAFF	TGTGCCAGCACCGGGGGGCTCATGAACACTGAAGCTTTCTTT
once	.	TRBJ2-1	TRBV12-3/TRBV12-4	CASTGLKNEQFF	TGTGCCAGCACAGGGCTAAAAAATGAGCAGTTCTTC
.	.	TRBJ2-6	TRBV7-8	CASSLSNSGANVLTF	TGTGCCAGCAGCTTGAGTAACTCTGGGGCCAACGTCCTGACTTTC
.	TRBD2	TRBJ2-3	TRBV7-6	CASSLGSSGHTDTQYF	TGTGCCAGCAGCTTAGGGTCTAGCGGCCACACAGATACGCAGTATTTT
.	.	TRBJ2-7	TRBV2	CASRTGDGLYEQYF	TGTGCCAGTCGTACGGGGGATGGTTTATACGAGCAGTACTTC
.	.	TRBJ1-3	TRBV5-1	CASSFGGAENTIYF	TGCGCCAGCAGCTTCGGGGGGGCAGAGAACACCATATATTTT
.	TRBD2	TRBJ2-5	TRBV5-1	CASSLFPGLAEQETQYF	TGCGCCAGCAGCTTGTTCCCGGGACTAGCGGAACAAGAGACCCAGTACTTC
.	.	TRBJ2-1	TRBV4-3	CASSQEGIYSYNEQFF	TGCGCCAGCAGCCAAGAGGGCATATACTCCTACAATGAGCAGTTCTTC
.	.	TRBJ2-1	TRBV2	CASSRLEQFF	TGTGCCAGCAGCCGTCTGGAGCAGTTCTTC
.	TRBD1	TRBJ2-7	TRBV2	CASSSTGQGYEQYF	TGTGCCAGCAGTTCTACGGGACAGGGCTACGAGCAGTACTTC
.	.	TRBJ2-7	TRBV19	CASSLGGGGPYEQYF	TGTGCCAGTAGCTTGGGGGGAGGCGGCCCCTACGAGCAGTACTTC
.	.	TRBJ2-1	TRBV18	CASSRTSGVNEQFF	TGTGCCAGCTCAAGGACCTCGGGGGTCAATGAGCAGTTCTTC
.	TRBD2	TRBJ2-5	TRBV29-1	CSGGFSGGQETQYF	TGCAGCGGGGGATTTAGCGGGGGACAAGAGACCCAGTACTTC
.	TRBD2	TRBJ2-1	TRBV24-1	CATGGTSINEQFF	TGTGCCACCGGGGGGACTAGTATAAATGAGCAGTTCTTC
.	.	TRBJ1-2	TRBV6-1	CASSEGEFDTF	TGTGCCAGCAGTGAAGGGGAGTTCGACACCTTC
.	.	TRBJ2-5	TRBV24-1	CATSAARGETQYF	TGTGCCACCAGTGCGGCCAGAGGGGAGACCCAGTACTTC
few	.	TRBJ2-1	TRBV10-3	CAILATSPNSYNEQFF	TGTGCCATCCTGGCTACTAGCCCAAACTCCTACAATGAGCAGTTCTTC
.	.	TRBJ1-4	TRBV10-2	CASSESQGGKLFF	TGCGCCAGCAGTGAGAGTCAGGGTGGAAAACTGTTTTTT
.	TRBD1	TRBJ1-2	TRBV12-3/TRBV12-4	CASLTGDNYGYTF	TGTGCCAGCCTGACAGGGGACAACTATGGCTACACCTTC
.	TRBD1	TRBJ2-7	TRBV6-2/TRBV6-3	CASSRTGARYEQYF	TGTGCCAGCAGCCGGACAGGGGCGAGATACGAGCAGTACTTC
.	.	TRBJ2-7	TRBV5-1	CASSLDMVGGNEQYF	TGCGCCAGCAGCTTGGACATGGTGGGCGGGAACGAGCAGTACTTC
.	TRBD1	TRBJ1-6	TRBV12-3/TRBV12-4	CASGGGYSPLHF	TGTGCCAGCGGAGGGGGCTATTCACCCCTCCACTTT
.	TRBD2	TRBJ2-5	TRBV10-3	CATGPSGAQETQYF	TGTGCCACCGGCCCTAGCGGGGCTCAAGAGACCCAGTACTTC
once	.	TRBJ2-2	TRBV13	CASSFLVYTGELFF	TGTGCCAGCAGCTTCTTAGTGTACACCGGGGAGCTGTTTTTT
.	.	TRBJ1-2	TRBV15	CATSRGSGLYGYTF	TGTGCCACCAGCAGAGGGTCAGGGCTCTATGGCTACACCTTC
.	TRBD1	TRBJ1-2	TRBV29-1	CSVEGGTGQIANYGYTF	TGCAGCGTTGAAGGGGGGACAGGGCAGATCGCTAACTATGGCTACACCTTC
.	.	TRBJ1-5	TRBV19	CASSIDGALVLYSNQPQHF	TGTGCCAGTAGTATTGATGGAGCCCTCGTACTTTATAGCAATCAGCCCCAGCATTTT
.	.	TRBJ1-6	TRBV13	CASSPPGTPNSPLHF	TGTGCCAGCAGCCCTCCTGGGACACCCAATTCACCCCTCCACTTT
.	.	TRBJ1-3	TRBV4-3	CASSQDPGRTGNTIYF	TGCGCCAGCAGCCAAGATCCGGGAAGGACTGGAAACACCATATATTTT
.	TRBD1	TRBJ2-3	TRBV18	CASSPRGTGAPDTQYF	TGTGCCAGCTCACCACGAGGGACAGGGGCCCCAGATACGCAGTATTTT
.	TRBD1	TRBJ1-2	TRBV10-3	CAIRPTGRPDYGYTF	TGTGCCATCAGGCCGACAGGGCGCCCTGACTATGGCTACACCTTC
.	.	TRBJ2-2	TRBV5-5	CASSLESRLPNTGELFF	TGTGCCAGCAGCTTGGAATCTAGGCTACCGAACACCGGGGAGCTGTTTTTT
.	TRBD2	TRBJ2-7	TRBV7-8	CASSLMAGGPGEQYF	TGTGCCAGCAGCTTAATGGCGGGGGGGCCGGGCGAGCAGTACTTC
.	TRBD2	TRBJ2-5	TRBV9	CASGFGGGQETQYF	TGTGCCAGCGGTTTTGGGGGGGGTCAAGAGACCCAGTACTTC
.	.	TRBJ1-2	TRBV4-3	CASSQEGVTQNYGYTF	TGCGCCAGCAGCCAAGAGGGCGTCACTCAGAACTATGGCTACACCTTC
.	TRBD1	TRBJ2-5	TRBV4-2	CASSRRDSIKGETQYF	TGTGCCAGCAGCCGTCGGGACAGTATTAAAGGGGAGACCCAGTACTTC
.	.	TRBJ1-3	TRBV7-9	CASSPPPPPRGNTIYF	TGTGCCAGCAGTCCACCTCCCCCCCCGCGAGGAAACACCATATATTTT
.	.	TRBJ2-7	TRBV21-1	CASSKEGLQSYEQYF	TGTGCCAGCAGCAAAGAGGGACTGCAGTCCTACGAGCAGTACTTC
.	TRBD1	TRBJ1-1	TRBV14	CASSPGGRTEAFF	TGTGCCAGCAGCCCAGGGGGGAGGACTGAAGCTTTCTTT
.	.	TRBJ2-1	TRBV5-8	CASSLARGRGNEQFF	TGTGCCAGCAGCTTGGCCCGGGGGAGAGGCAATGAGCAGTTCTTC
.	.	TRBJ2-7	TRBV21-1	CASSKAPGDEQYF	TGTGCCAGCAGCAAAGCGCCAGGGGACGAGCAGTACTTC
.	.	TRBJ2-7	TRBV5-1	CASSPGTAFYEQYF	TGCGCCAGCAGCCCGGGGACTGCCTTTTACGAGCAGTACTTC
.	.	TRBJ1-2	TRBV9	CASSVELGPDGYTF	TGTGCCAGCAGCGTAGAATTGGGGCCGGATGGCTACACCTTC
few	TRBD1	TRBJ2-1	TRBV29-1	CSVVGTASYNEQFF	TGCAGCGTTGTTGGGACAGCCTCCTACAATGAGCAGTTCTTC
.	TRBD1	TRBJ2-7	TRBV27	CASRKSWDRGRGEQYF	TGTGCCAGCAGAAAATCCTGGGACAGGGGGAGGGGGGAGCAGTACTTC
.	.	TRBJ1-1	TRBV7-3	CASSSGEHAEAFF	TGTGCCAGCAGCTCCGGGGAGCATGCTGAAGCTTTCTTT
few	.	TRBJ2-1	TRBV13	CASSRPRREWNNEQFF	TGTGCCAGCAGCCGGCCTCGGCGGGAATGGAACAATGAGCAGTTCTTC